The 5 T cell receptor beta chains reported below all come from one sample, sequenced in a study of blood T cell repertoires in COVID-19. Here immunoSEQ multiplex PCR was the method, and the copy in TCRdb shows in-frame clones only, minus some. The sample shows a few hundred thousand clones, approximately 88% of them seen only once. Material: peripheral blood. These receptor sequences come from a woman in her 70s with COVID-19, enrolled during active disease.

CDR3 coding DNA: TGTGCCAGCAGTACCTTCCAAACCGGGACTAGCGGGAGGGCTTACAATGAGCAGTTCTTC. Translated: CASSTFQTGTSGRAYNEQFF. This rearrangement joins TRBV5-4 to TRBJ2-1, with 16 nucleotides matching TRBD2. CDR3 size: 20 residues. The ends lost 5 bases at V and 4 bases at J; junction bases unmatched: 15. Germline CDR1 reads SGHNT; CDR2 reads YYREEE (reference sequence).

This CDR3 reads CASSVAETVPLSTDTQYF. The CDR3 bases are TGTGCCAGCAGCGTAGCCGAGACAGTCCCCTTAAGCACAGATACGCAGTATTTT. This chain joins TRBV9 and TRBJ2-3; tentatively, D is TRBD1 (5 bases). CDR3 length: 18 residues. CDR1 and CDR2 from the germline V gene are SGDLS and YYNGEE. Trimming shortened V by 0 bases and J by 0 bases, and 17 bases separated the two germline ends.

Here the CDR3 DNA reads TGTGCCAGCAGTTTATCGTACAGCTCTGGAAACACCATATATTTT. As protein: CASSLSYSSGNTIYF. The J gene is TRBJ1-3, the V gene TRBV27; D is unresolved. Germline V lookup: CDR1 MNHEY, CDR2 SMNVEV (reference sequence). Trimming shortened V by 0 bases and J by 0 bases, and 6 bases separated the two germline ends. The CDR3 consists of 15 residues.

This clone has only a few counts. The chain employs TRBV3-1 (or the pseudogene TRBV3-2) and TRBJ2-5, with D tentatively TRBD1 (6 bases). CDR1 and CDR2 (germline): LGHDT, YNNKEL (reference sequence). The CDR3 runs 15 residues. Trimming stripped 5 bases from V and 4 bases from J, with 17 bases between. Written as DNA, the CDR3 is TGTGCCAGCAGCGAGATTACAGGGTTCGGAGAGACCCAGTACTTC. It encodes CASSEITGFGETQYF.

The chain is built from TRBV6-5 and TRBJ1-2; no clear D gene. This CDR3 contains 15 residues. CDR1 is MNHEY, CDR2 SVGAGI, per germline. Trimming removed 4 bases at V and 7 bases at J, with 19 bases between. CDR3 amino acids: CASSSLLGPSGGYTF. CDR3 DNA: TGTGCCAGCAGTTCCCTTCTAGGCCCCAGTGGTGGCTACACCTTC.